This TCR beta chain was found in a study of T cell responses to AZD1222 COVID-19 vaccine. At the level of the study: Second doses were pooled across both intervals (about 4 or about 12 weeks).

Repertoires were generated with immunoSEQ multiplex PCR, while TCRdb's copy carries only in-frame clones and drops some. The table includes approximately 100,000 clones, just under 90% detected once. In the case of this clone: Its antigen is currently unknown.

V lost 3 bases and J lost 3, with 6 bases in between. The CDR3 contains 12 residues. The germline gives CDR1 DFQATT, CDR2 SNEGSKA (reference sequence). Study-level points and caveats: Just six AZD1222 recipients were seropositive at baseline.

This chain connects TRBV20-1 to TRBJ1-5; unclear D gene. This TCR came from an adult in good health. The sample here was peripheral blood, taken on day 0 of AZD1222 vaccination. This CDR3 is CSASDNNQPQHF. The CDR3 nucleotides are TGCAGTGCTAGTGACAACAATCAGCCCCAGCATTTT.